This T cell receptor beta chain was found in a study of tumor-infiltrating lymphocytes in localized non-small cell lung cancer. Clones were read by immunoSEQ multiplex PCR, and TCRdb kept only the in-frame ones, dropping some. The repertoire holds about 14,000 clones, under 80% seen once, with about 4% in the top ten. The CDR3 runs to 17 residues. Germline CDR1 and CDR2: LNHDA and SQIVND (reference sequence). Trimming shortened V by 3 bases and J by 1 base, and 13 bases separated the two germline ends. Sequencing was performed on lung tumor tissue. The TCR originated in a human donor with non-small cell lung cancer. This chain connects TRBV19 to TRBJ2-6, with D perhaps TRBD1 (5 bases). The CDR3 bases are TGTGCCAGTAGTATCAGCACCAGGGCATCTGGGGCCAACGTCCTGACTTTC. This gives the protein CASSISTRASGANVLTF.